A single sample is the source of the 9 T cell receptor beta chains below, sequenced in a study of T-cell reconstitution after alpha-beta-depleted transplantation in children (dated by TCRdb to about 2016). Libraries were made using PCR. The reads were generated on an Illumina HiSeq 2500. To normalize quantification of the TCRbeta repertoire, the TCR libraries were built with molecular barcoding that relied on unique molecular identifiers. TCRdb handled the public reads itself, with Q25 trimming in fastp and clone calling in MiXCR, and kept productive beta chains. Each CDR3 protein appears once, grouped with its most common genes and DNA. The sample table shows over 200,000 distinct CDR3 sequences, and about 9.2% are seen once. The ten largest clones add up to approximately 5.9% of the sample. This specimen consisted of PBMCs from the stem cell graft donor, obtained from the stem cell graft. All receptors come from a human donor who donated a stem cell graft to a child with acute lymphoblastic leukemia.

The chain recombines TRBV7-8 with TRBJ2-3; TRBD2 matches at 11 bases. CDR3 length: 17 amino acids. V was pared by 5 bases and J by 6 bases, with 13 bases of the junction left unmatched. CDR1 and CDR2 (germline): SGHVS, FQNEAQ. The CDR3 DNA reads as TGTGCCAGCAGCCCACCTTGGGCTAGCGGGGGGCTCGATACGCAGTATTTT. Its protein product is CASSPPWASGGLDTQYF.

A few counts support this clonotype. DNA of the CDR3: TGTGCCAGCAGCTTGAGGACAGGGGAGGGTGAAGCTTTCTTT. Translating it yields CASSLRTGEGEAFF. J is TRBJ1-1 and V is TRBV7-8; TRBD1 agrees at 9 bases. Trimming at V came to 3 bases and at J to 7 bases, leaving 6 bases not matched to a gene. CDR1 SGHVS and CDR2 FQNEAQ come from the germline V gene. This CDR3 is 14 amino acids long. The variable domain in full, completed from reference TRBV7-8 and TRBJ1-1, reads GAGVSQSPRYKVAKRGQDVALRCDPISGHVSLFWYQQALGQGPEFLTYFQNEAQLDKSGLPSDRFFAERPEGSVSTLKIQRTQQEDSAVYLCASSLRTGEGEAFFGQGTRLTVV.

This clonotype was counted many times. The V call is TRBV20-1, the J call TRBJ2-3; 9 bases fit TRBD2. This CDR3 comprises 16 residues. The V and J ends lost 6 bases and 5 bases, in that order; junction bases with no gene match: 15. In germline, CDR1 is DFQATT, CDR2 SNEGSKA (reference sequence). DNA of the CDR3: TGCAGTGCAAGTGGGGCCTCGCGGGGGGGCCAAGATACGCAGTATTTT. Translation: CSASGASRGGQDTQYF.

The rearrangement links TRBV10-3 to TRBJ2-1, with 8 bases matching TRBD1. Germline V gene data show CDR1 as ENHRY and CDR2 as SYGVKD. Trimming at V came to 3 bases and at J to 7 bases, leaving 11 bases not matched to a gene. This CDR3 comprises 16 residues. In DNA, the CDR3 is TGTGCCATCAGTGACCGCAGGGGGCAAGGTGGGAATGAGCAGTTCTTC. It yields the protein CAISDRRGQGGNEQFF.

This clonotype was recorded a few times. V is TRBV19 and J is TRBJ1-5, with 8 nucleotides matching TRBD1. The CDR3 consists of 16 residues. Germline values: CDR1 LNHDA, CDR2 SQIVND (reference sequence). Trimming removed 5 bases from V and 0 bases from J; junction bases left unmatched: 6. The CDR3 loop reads CASSLGTGYSNQPQHF. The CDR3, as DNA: TGTGCCAGTAGTCTCGGGACAGGTTATAGCAATCAGCCCCAGCATTTT.

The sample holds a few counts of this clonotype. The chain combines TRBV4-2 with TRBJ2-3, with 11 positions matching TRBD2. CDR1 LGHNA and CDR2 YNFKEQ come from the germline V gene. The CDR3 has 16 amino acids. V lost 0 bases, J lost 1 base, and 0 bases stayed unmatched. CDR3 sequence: CASSQELAGGTDTQYF. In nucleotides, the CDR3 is TGTGCCAGCAGCCAAGAACTAGCGGGGGGCACAGATACGCAGTATTTT.

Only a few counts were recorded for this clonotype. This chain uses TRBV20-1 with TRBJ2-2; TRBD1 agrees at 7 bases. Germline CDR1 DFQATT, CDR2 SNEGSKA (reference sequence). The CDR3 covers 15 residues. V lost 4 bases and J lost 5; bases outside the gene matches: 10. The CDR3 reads CSAIQTGTGTGELFF. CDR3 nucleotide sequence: TGCAGTGCTATTCAGACAGGGACGGGGACCGGGGAGCTGTTTTTT.

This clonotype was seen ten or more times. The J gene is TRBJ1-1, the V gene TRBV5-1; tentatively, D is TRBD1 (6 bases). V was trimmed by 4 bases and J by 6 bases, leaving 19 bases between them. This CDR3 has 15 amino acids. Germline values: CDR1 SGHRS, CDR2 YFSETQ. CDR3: CASSPARGGSSEAFF. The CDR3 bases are TGCGCCAGCAGCCCCGCCAGGGGAGGTAGCTCTGAAGCTTTCTTT.

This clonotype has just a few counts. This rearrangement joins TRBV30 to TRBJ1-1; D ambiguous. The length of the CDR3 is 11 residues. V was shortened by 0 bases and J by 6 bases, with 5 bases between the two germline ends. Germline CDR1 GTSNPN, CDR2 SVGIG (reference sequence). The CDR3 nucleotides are TGTGCCTGGAGTGTAAGGGCTGAAGCTTTCTTT. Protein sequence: CAWSVRAEAFF. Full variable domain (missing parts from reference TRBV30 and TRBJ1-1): SQTIHQWPATLVQPVGSPLSLECTVEGTSNPNLYWYRQAAGRGLQLLFYSVGIGQISSEVPQNLSASRPQDRQFILSSKKLLLSDSGFYLCAWSVRAEAFFGQGTRLTVV.